These 15 T cell receptor beta chains originate from one sample sequenced in a study of T cell responses to AZD1222 COVID-19 vaccine. Libraries were prepared by immunoSEQ multiplex PCR; TCRdb keeps only in-frame clonotypes and omits some of them. The sample holds roughly 150,000 clones, under 95% seen once. Material: peripheral blood, obtained 28 days after the second AZD1222 dose. The receptors come from an adult who received the AZD1222 COVID-19 vaccine.

The rearrangement links TRBV2 to TRBJ1-5; 11 bases match TRBD1. The germline gives CDR1 SNHLY, CDR2 FYNNEI. V was clipped by 5 bases and J by 7 bases; unmatched bases: 10. This CDR3 region has 16 residues. In nucleotides, the CDR3 is TGTGCCAGCAGTCGGGACAGGGGGGGTGGTGGGCAGCCCCAGCATTTT. This codes for CASSRDRGGGGQPQHF.

The chain couples TRBV6-5 to TRBJ2-3; D is undetermined. Germline loops: CDR1 MNHEY, CDR2 SVGAGI. Trimming removed 5 bases from V and 7 bases from J, with 10 bases in between. The CDR3 totals 12 residues. CDR3 sequence: CASSPPGHTQYF. The CDR3 nucleotides read TGTGCCAGCAGTCCCCCCGGACATACGCAGTATTTT.

V is TRBV6-5 and J is TRBJ1-4; TRBD1 matches 8 bases. This CDR3 spans 13 amino acids. Trimming took 6 bases from V and 7 from J; bases not matched to a gene: 4. CDR1 and CDR2 from the germline V gene are MNHEY and SVGAGI. DNA of the CDR3: TGTGCCAGCAGCAGGGGGCGTAGTGAAAAACTGTTTTTT. Protein: CASSRGRSEKLFF.

This chain uses TRBV4-1 with TRBJ1-3; D is possibly TRBD1 (5 bases). Germline CDR1 reads MGHRA; CDR2 reads YSYEKL. This CDR3 spans 19 amino acids. Between the trimmed V and J ends, which lost 0 bases and 4 bases, there was a span of 22 bases. CDR3 in amino acids: CASSQERETVASAGNTIYF. The CDR3 nucleotides are TGCGCCAGCAGCCAAGAGCGGGAGACAGTAGCTTCTGCAGGAAACACCATATATTTT.

This chain connects TRBV7-3 to TRBJ2-6; possibly TRBD2 for D (5 bases). CDR1 and CDR2 (germline): SGHTA, FQGTGA. The CDR3 loop spans 17 amino acids. V was pared by 2 bases and J by 1 base, with 12 bases between. The CDR3, as DNA: TGTGCCAGCAGCTTACAGCGGACGATATCTGGGGCCAACGTCCTGACTTTC. Protein product: CASSLQRTISGANVLTF.

The gene calls are TRBV2 and TRBJ1-3, with D maybe TRBD1 (6 bases). Trimming took off 6 bases at V and 4 bases at J, with 19 bases between the two ends. This CDR3 region has 16 residues. Germline loops: CDR1 SNHLY, CDR2 FYNNEI. Here the CDR3 reads CASSLRTGTRGNTIYF. For the CDR3, the DNA is TGTGCCAGCAGCCTTCGAACAGGGACAAGGGGAAACACCATATATTTT.

The CDR3 sequence is CATSSRLGTSYNEQFF. In DNA, the CDR3 is TGTGCCACCAGCAGCCGTCTTGGGACCTCCTACAATGAGCAGTTCTTC. The rearrangement links TRBV15 to TRBJ2-1; D may be TRBD1 or TRBD2 (5 bases each). The V end was cut by 3 bases, the J end by 0 bases, with 12 bases between. The CDR3 has 16 residues. The germline V gene encodes CDR1 LNHNV and CDR2 YYDKDF (reference sequence).

The DNA of the CDR3 is TGTGCCAGCAGTTTATTCGGCCGGGCCTCGAACACTGAAGCTTTCTTT. It translates to CASSLFGRASNTEAFF. V usage is TRBV28 and J usage is TRBJ1-1, with no clear D. This CDR3 comprises 16 residues. Germline V gives CDR1 MDHEN, CDR2 SYDVKM. Trimming took 1 base from V and 1 from J, leaving 13 bases between them.

This clone was seen once. The V call is TRBV2, the J call TRBJ1-4; D possibly corresponds to TRBD1 (6 bases). The CDR3 contains 14 residues. Per germline, CDR1 SNHLY and CDR2 FYNNEI. Deletions cut 7 bases from V and 5 bases from J, with 14 bases between. The CDR3 DNA follows: TGTGCCAGCAATAGGGACAAACTGAATGAAAAACTGTTTTTT. It codes for CASNRDKLNEKLFF.

V gene TRBV7-2 combines with J gene TRBJ2-1, with 10 nucleotides matching TRBD2. The CDR3 is made up of 18 amino acids. CDR1 SGHTA and CDR2 FQGNSA come from the germline V gene. With 2 bases clipped from V and 2 bases from J, the junction kept 9 bases outside the gene matches. The CDR3 coding sequence is TGTGCCAGCAGCTTAAGGTTTGGAGCGGGAGGGGCCTACAATGAGCAGTTCTTC. Its protein product is CASSLRFGAGGAYNEQFF. Together with reference TRBV7-2 and TRBJ2-1, the CDR3 gives the full variable domain: GAGVSQSPSNKVTEKGKDVELRCDPISGHTALYWYRQSLGQGLEFLIYFQGNSAPDKSGLPSDRFSAERTGGSVSTLTIQRTQQEDSAVYLCASSLRFGAGGAYNEQFFGPGTRLTVL.

The genes are TRBV9 and TRBJ2-1, with 11 positions matching TRBD2. The germline gives CDR1 SGDLS, CDR2 YYNGEE. This CDR3 is built from 17 residues. J gave up 5 bases and V 4 bases, and 11 bases lay outside the gene matches. CDR3 residues: CASSHTSGRTIDNEQFF. CDR3 DNA: TGTGCCAGCAGCCATACTAGCGGGAGAACCATTGACAATGAGCAGTTCTTC.

The chain employs TRBV18 and TRBJ2-2, with TRBD1 as a possible D gene (5 bases). The CDR3 has 14 residues. Germline values: CDR1 KGHSH, CDR2 LQKENI. The germline V and J ends were trimmed by 2 bases and 1 base, with 5 bases remaining between them. The CDR3 spells CASSPGQNTGELFF. The DNA of the CDR3 is TGTGCCAGCTCACCAGGACAGAACACCGGGGAGCTGTTTTTT.

The chain links TRBV29-1 to TRBJ1-2; D gene unclear. The CDR3 runs to 11 residues. The germline V gene encodes CDR1 SQVTM and CDR2 ANQGSEA. V dropped 3 bases and J dropped 2 bases, with 4 bases sitting between them. CDR3 residues: CSVEGNYGYTF. DNA of the CDR3: TGCAGCGTTGAGGGGAACTATGGCTACACCTTC.

This sequence joins TRBV28 and TRBJ1-6; D possibly corresponds to TRBD1 (6 bases). V was cut by 7 bases and J by 10 bases, with 11 bases left in between. Germline CDR1 is MDHEN and CDR2 is SYDVKM. This CDR3 spans 12 amino acids. CDR3 in amino acids: CASTIQGSPLHF. In DNA form, the CDR3 reads TGTGCCAGCACCATTCAGGGGTCACCCCTCCACTTT.

The rearrangement uses TRBV28 and TRBJ1-5; 10 bases line up with TRBD1. Germline CDR1 reads MDHEN; CDR2 reads SYDVKM. Germline trimming cut 4 bases from V and 5 bases from J; bases unmatched to any gene: 8. CDR3 length equals 16 residues. The CDR3 DNA sequence: TGTGCCAGCAGTTCCCCGGGACAGGGGTATGATCAGCCCCAGCATTTT. Protein: CASSSPGQGYDQPQHF.